This T cell receptor (beta chain) was identified in a study of CD8+ T cells in alopecia areata. This clone was counted between two and nine times. The sample carries other DNA sequences with the same CDR3. The ends were cut back, 3 bases at V and 6 bases at J, with 9 bases in the middle. Germline CDR1 GTSNPN, CDR2 SVGIG (reference sequence). The CDR3 contains 12 residues. RNA was extracted and reverse transcribed into cDNA as the sequencing template. Assay used: immunoSEQ multiplex PCR; TCRdb lists only in-frame clones, some missing. The sample consists of approximately 150,000 clones, roughly 48% of them appearing once.

Sequencing was performed on CD4+ T cells sorted from blood. The V call is TRBV30, the J call TRBJ1-5, with a possible D match to TRBD1 (5 bases). The receptor was derived from a human donor with alopecia areata. The CDR3 loop reads CAWSREGQPQHF. The CDR3 nucleotides are TGTGCCTGGAGCAGGGAGGGTCAGCCCCAGCATTTT. The whole variable domain, remainder taken from reference TRBV30 and TRBJ1-5, is SQTIHQWPATLVQPVGSPLSLECTVEGTSNPNLYWYRQAAGRGLQLLFYSVGIGQISSEVPQNLSASRPQDRQFILSSKKLLLSDSGFYLCAWSREGQPQHFGDGTRLSIL.